This T cell receptor (beta chain) comes out of a study of human T cells and chemical hapten exposure. V lost 4 bases, J lost 3 bases, and 13 bases lay in between. In germline, CDR1 is SNHLY, CDR2 FYNNEI. The CDR3 totals 15 residues. Sample time point: patch test 2, 6 weeks after DPC sensitization. The treatment denotes: therapeutic diphenylcyclopropenone sensitization with weekly scalp DPC. MiXCR, run by TCRdb on the RACE reads, gives a single entry per CDR3 protein. The sample has tens of thousands of distinct CDR3 sequences, about 9.9% seen once. This clonotype has only a few counts. This clonotype was obtained from a woman aged 45 to 65 with alopecia areata. Some clones in this sample may be carry-over from other donors' samples. Sequenced material: whole blood, taken in connection with sensitization to the hapten diphenylcyclopropenone (DPC). The chain carries TRBV2 and TRBJ1-5; tentatively, D is TRBD1 (6 bases). This CDR3 reads CASSVGGAVNQPQHF. The CDR3 bases are TGTGCCAGCAGTGTTGGGGGGGCCGTCAATCAGCCCCAGCATTTT.